This T cell receptor beta chain was recovered during a study of OX40 agonist ivuxolimab in advanced cancers. The length of the CDR3 is 13 residues. CDR1 and CDR2 (germline): GTSNPN, SVGIG (reference sequence). Trimming stripped 2 bases from V and 7 bases from J, with 12 bases between. The assay was immunoSEQ multiplex PCR, and TCRdb's table has in-frame clones only and misses some. The sample carries 70,000 or so clones, 80% recorded once. Study results and limitations: CD4+ and CD8+ blood T cells expanded clonally by week 6 at 0.1 to 3.0 mg/kg.

Note on this clone: Its specificity is unknown.

The V gene is TRBV30, the J gene TRBJ1-5; D remains ambiguous. This receptor was taken from an adult with an advanced solid tumor such as melanoma, head and neck, liver or kidney cancer. The material sequenced was CD4+ or CD8+ T cells sorted from blood, taken in a trial of the OX40 agonist ivuxolimab. The CDR3 nucleotides read TGTGCCTGGAGTACACAAGCGGAGCAGCCCCAGCATTTT. Protein product: CAWSTQAEQPQHF.